This T cell receptor beta chain originates from a study of shared clonotypes between healthy human individuals. This clone was observed a handful of times. Clones were sequenced by immunoSEQ multiplex PCR, and TCRdb holds only the in-frame ones, with some missing. The data show 850,000 to 1,200,000 clones, with approximately 68% seen just once and over 1.3% held by the top ten. Trimming removed 1 base from V and 2 bases from J; junction bases left unmatched: 4. The CDR3 extends over 15 amino acids. Germline V gene data show CDR1 as LNHNV and CDR2 as YYDKDF (reference sequence). The sequencing sample was made of memory CD4+ T cells sorted from blood. The sample's subset: CD45RA-negative fraction. This chain connects TRBV15 to TRBJ2-5, with 7 bases aligning to TRBD2. The source of this sequence is a man aged 18 to 29 in good health. CDR3 bases: TGTGCCACCAGCAGAGGCGCGGGACTACAAGAGACCCAGTACTTC. Amino acids: CATSRGAGLQETQYF.